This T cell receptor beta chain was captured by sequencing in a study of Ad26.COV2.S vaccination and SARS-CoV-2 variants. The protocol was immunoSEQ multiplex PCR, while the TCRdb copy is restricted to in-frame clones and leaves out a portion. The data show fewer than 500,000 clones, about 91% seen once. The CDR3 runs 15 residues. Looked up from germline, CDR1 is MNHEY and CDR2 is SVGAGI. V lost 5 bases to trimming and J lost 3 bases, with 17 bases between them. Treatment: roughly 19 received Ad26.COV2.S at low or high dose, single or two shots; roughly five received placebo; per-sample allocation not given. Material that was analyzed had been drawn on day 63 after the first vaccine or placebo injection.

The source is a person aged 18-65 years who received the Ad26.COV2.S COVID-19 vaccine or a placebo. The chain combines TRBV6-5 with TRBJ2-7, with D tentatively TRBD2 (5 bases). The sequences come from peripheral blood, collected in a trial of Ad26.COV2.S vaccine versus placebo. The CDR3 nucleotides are TGTGCCAGCAGTCCCTCTACGGGGAACCACTACGAGCAGTACGTC. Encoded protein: CASSPSTGNHYEQYV.